This T cell receptor (beta chain) was sequenced during a study of monozygotic twins with inflammatory bowel disease. Study outcomes and limitations: Healthy co-twins had higher TCRbeta inverse Simpson diversity than their IBD twins. A single strong IBD-associated signal or clonotype was not supported by the findings.

Germline CDR1 and CDR2: MDHEN and SYDVKM. This CDR3 contains 12 residues. Whole blood without T cell sorting served as the source of isolated total RNA. TCRdb reprocessed the 5' RACE reads, keeping one entry per CDR3 protein, no DNA. Its clone listing holds over 120,000 distinct CDR3 sequences. Points on this clonotype: Its target is not known.

The rearrangement uses TRBV28 and TRBJ2-7. Source material: blood. This clonotype was sampled from a human donor with ulcerative colitis or Crohn's disease, or a healthy co-twin of an affected twin (not recorded which). This chain's CDR3 is CASSLFRREQYF.